The rows below give T cell receptor beta chains drawn from one sample of a study of cytomegalovirus exposure and HLA in healthy donors. Produced via immunoSEQ multiplex PCR; TCRdb's table is partial and in-frame only. The table has under 250,000 clones, 79% seen once. The sequenced material came from PBMCs. Receptors were obtained from a woman aged 30 to 39 in good health and CMV-seropositive. CDR3s include the opening cysteine and the closing phenylalanine or tryptophan.

J gene: TRBJ1-5; V gene: TRBV6-5; CDR3 protein: CATWGGNSNQPQHF
J gene: TRBJ1-6; V gene: TRBV5-4; CDR3 protein: CASSLGQANSPLHF
J gene: TRBJ1-2; V gene: TRBV14; CDR3 protein: CASSQIQGIGSGYTF
J gene: TRBJ1-2; V gene: TRBV27; CDR3 protein: CASSHNDGRDGYTF
J gene: TRBJ2-3; V gene: TRBV28; CDR3 protein: CASSEDKITDTQYF
J gene: TRBJ1-2; V gene: TRBV10-1; CDR3 protein: CAGRSGQRLWGQGEEVYGYTF
J gene: TRBJ2-2; V gene: TRBV4-3; CDR3 protein: CASSQEHSPNTGELFF
J gene: TRBJ1-2; V gene: TRBV30; CDR3 protein: CAWSPTGESYGYTF
J gene: TRBJ2-7; V gene: TRBV11-2; CDR3 protein: CASSLSFPYEQYF
J gene: TRBJ2-1; V gene: TRBV4-3; CDR3 protein: CASSQGVPTLYSYNEQFF
J gene: TRBJ1-1; V gene: TRBV29-1; CDR3 protein: CSVGTRPLMNTEAFF
J gene: TRBJ2-5; V gene: TRBV7-2; CDR3 protein: CASSQEPGDIRQETQYF
J gene: TRBJ1-3; V gene: TRBV29-1; CDR3 protein: CSVAGQGGNTIYF
J gene: TRBJ2-3; V gene: TRBV5-1; CDR3 protein: CASSAGQGADTQYF
J gene: TRBJ2-2; V gene: TRBV30; CDR3 protein: CAWMGGEGQLANTGELFF
J gene: TRBJ2-7; V gene: TRBV5-1; CDR3 protein: CASSWDRAIYEQYF
J gene: TRBJ2-7; V gene: TRBV7-2; CDR3 protein: CASSLGSAGNSYEQYF
J gene: TRBJ1-6; V gene: TRBV18; CDR3 protein: CASSPLVGESPLHF
J gene: TRBJ1-2; V gene: TRBV7-6; CDR3 protein: CASSQAGQGYPGFSGYTF
J gene: TRBJ2-2; V gene: TRBV5-6; CDR3 protein: CASTLMTGWNTGELFF
J gene: TRBJ2-2; V gene: TRBV6-4; CDR3 protein: CASSDASGSSGELFF
J gene: TRBJ2-7; V gene: TRBV7-8; CDR3 protein: CASSLIVAGTYEQYF
J gene: TRBJ1-2; V gene: TRBV11-2; CDR3 protein: CASSCKYFYGYTF
J gene: TRBJ2-1; V gene: TRBV29-1; CDR3 protein: CSVEIESDRGEQFF
J gene: TRBJ1-6; V gene: TRBV27; CDR3 protein: CASSLESGGSPLHF
J gene: TRBJ2-3; V gene: TRBV7-6; CDR3 protein: CASSLEAVWYGTDTQYF
J gene: TRBJ2-5; V gene: TRBV4-1; CDR3 protein: CASSQFDWETQYF
J gene: TRBJ2-7; V gene: TRBV6-5; CDR3 protein: CASTPSGVDEQYF
J gene: TRBJ2-7; V gene: TRBV4-1; CDR3 protein: CASSHLGTGESYEQYF
J gene: TRBJ1-2; V gene: TRBV29-1; CDR3 protein: CSVGREYSNYGYTF
J gene: TRBJ2-3; V gene: TRBV15; CDR3 protein: CATSRGGIAITDTQYF
J gene: TRBJ1-5; V gene: TRBV19; CDR3 protein: CASSIVWQRGQPQHF
J gene: TRBJ2-5; V gene: TRBV11-2; CDR3 protein: CASSLEGRTAQYF
J gene: NA; V gene: TRBV5-1; CDR3 protein: CASSFPGTSGTTEQYF
J gene: TRBJ2-1; V gene: TRBV19; CDR3 protein: CASSFGLNEQFF
J gene: TRBJ1-4; V gene: TRBV7-8; CDR3 protein: CASSVTGATNEKLFF
J gene: TRBJ1-4; V gene: TRBV7-6; CDR3 protein: CASSRGTTTNEKLFF
J gene: TRBJ2-1; V gene: TRBV29-1; CDR3 protein: CSPGVQRGAYNEQFF
J gene: TRBJ2-7; V gene: TRBV7-9; CDR3 protein: CASEIRGEQYF
J gene: TRBJ2-3; V gene: TRBV5-1; CDR3 protein: CASSPSVAGSTDTQYF
J gene: TRBJ2-1; V gene: TRBV7-2; CDR3 protein: CASSSTGGPYNEQFF
J gene: TRBJ2-5; V gene: TRBV11-2; CDR3 protein: CASSLGGREETQYF
J gene: TRBJ2-3; V gene: TRBV23-1; CDR3 protein: CASRNPVTSGGASDTQYF
J gene: TRBJ2-4; V gene: TRBV9; CDR3 protein: CASSVGLSPKNIQYF
J gene: TRBJ2-3; V gene: TRBV5-1; CDR3 protein: CASSPGTSGGAKPDTQYF
J gene: TRBJ1-1; V gene: TRBV7-9; CDR3 protein: CASSTGQGETEAFF
J gene: TRBJ2-2; V gene: TRBV7-7; CDR3 protein: CASSLTRNTGELFF
J gene: TRBJ2-6; V gene: TRBV18; CDR3 protein: CASSPLLSGANVLTF
J gene: TRBJ2-1; V gene: TRBV4-2; CDR3 protein: CASSQGSTSYNEQFF
J gene: TRBJ2-1; V gene: TRBV4-1; CDR3 protein: CASSQDGLAGGRGFF
J gene: TRBJ1-2; V gene: TRBV18; CDR3 protein: CASSRNQGRDYGYTF
J gene: TRBJ2-7; V gene: TRBV9; CDR3 protein: CASSVGRSSYEQYF
J gene: TRBJ1-5; V gene: TRBV4-2; CDR3 protein: CASSQDGTGGNQPQHF
J gene: TRBJ2-5; V gene: TRBV30; CDR3 protein: CAWTTGLEGETQYF
J gene: TRBJ1-5; V gene: TRBV5-8; CDR3 protein: CASRGFSNQPQHF
J gene: TRBJ2-7; V gene: TRBV7-9; CDR3 protein: CASSPLTGKGSYEQYF
J gene: TRBJ1-5; V gene: TRBV18; CDR3 protein: CASSPASGTNQPQHF